The following is a TCR beta chain sequence with its context. The target antigen is unknown. The CDR3 has 14 amino acids. CDR1 is PRHDT, CDR2 FYEKMQ, per germline (reference sequence). The V end was cut by 0 bases, the J end by 4 bases, with 9 bases between. Method: immunoSEQ multiplex PCR; TCRdb's copy keeps in-frame clones and lacks some. This table holds around 170,000 clones, about 88% found once. Specified time point: blood 4 weeks post-SBRT, at nephrectomy. Treatment meaning: 15 Gy SBRT to primary tumor, nephrectomy 4 weeks later. This sample was taken from a study of radiation and T cells in renal cell carcinoma. Overall study results and limits: No pretreatment tumor biopsies were available for baseline clonotypes.

The chain links TRBV13 to TRBJ1-2; D call uncertain. Sequencing was performed on blood, taken from a patient whose treatment included radiotherapy and nephrectomy. This clonotype originated in a woman between 50 and 59 years old with renal cell carcinoma. The CDR3 DNA sequence: TGTGCCAGCAGCTTAGGGGGGTTGGTCTATGGCTACACCTTC. Its protein product is CASSLGGLVYGYTF. Variable domain in full (rest from reference TRBV13 and TRBJ1-2): AAGVIQSPRHLIKEKRETATLKCYPIPRHDTVYWYQQGPGQDPQFLISFYEKMQSDKGSIPDRFSAQQFSDYHSELNMSSLELGDSALYFCASSLGGLVYGYTFGSGTRLTVV.